The 26 T cell receptor beta chains reported below all come from one sample, sequenced in a study of TIL therapy for anti-PD-1-resistant metastatic lung cancer. The libraries were made with immunoSEQ v3. Measured with immunoSEQ multiplex PCR; TCRdb has only the in-frame clones, and not every one. The sample lists around 55,000 clones, approximately 78% occurring once. As to time point: pre-treatment sample, taken before nivolumab and TIL therapy. The specimen was blood, collected at baseline. These receptors were obtained from a person aged 25-80 years with non-small cell lung cancer.

The CDR3 spells CATSRRLDQETQYF. The CDR3 DNA is TGTGCCACCAGCCGAAGGCTAGATCAGGAGACCCAGTACTTC. The chain combines TRBV15 with TRBJ2-5; D is unclear. Germline lookup yields CDR1 LNHNV and CDR2 YYDKDF (reference sequence). The CDR3 totals 14 residues. The germline V and J ends were trimmed by 5 bases and 5 bases, with 15 bases remaining between them.

V gene TRBV7-2 combines with J gene TRBJ2-7; no definite D call. With 2 bases removed from V and 2 bases from J, the gap between germline ends came to 13 bases. The CDR3 is 15 amino acids. Germline lookup yields CDR1 SGHTA and CDR2 FQGNSA. CDR3 loop: CASSLRSLGTYEQYF. The CDR3 DNA follows: TGTGCCAGCAGCTTACGGTCCCTGGGAACCTACGAGCAGTACTTC.

The chain has TRBV5-4 and TRBJ2-5; TRBD1 is a possible D gene (6 bases). Germline V gives CDR1 SGHNT, CDR2 YYREEE (reference sequence). Trimming cost V 4 bases and J 2 bases, with 9 bases left between them. This CDR3 is 13 amino acids long. The CDR3 DNA reads as TGTGCCAGCAGCCGGGACACACAAGAGACCCAGTACTTC. Translating it yields CASSRDTQETQYF.

J is TRBJ1-5 and V is TRBV19; maybe TRBD1 (5 bases). Germline lookup yields CDR1 LNHDA and CDR2 SQIVND (reference sequence). Trimming removed 1 base at V and 8 bases at J, with 15 bases between. There are 15 residues in the CDR3. The DNA of the CDR3 is TGTGCCAGTAGTATAGTCCCGTACCCGGGGGAGCCCCAGCATTTT. Its translation is CASSIVPYPGEPQHF.

The gene calls are TRBV6-2 or TRBV6-3 and TRBJ2-1; D ambiguous. The CDR3 totals 14 residues. Trimming left V 0 bases short and J 9 bases short, with 12 bases between. Per germline, CDR1 MNHEY and CDR2 SVGEGT. CDR3 DNA: TGTGCCAGCAGTTACTCCCTCCCGCGGTTTGAGCAGTTCTTC. It encodes CASSYSLPRFEQFF.

V usage is TRBV7-9 and J usage is TRBJ2-3; 9 bases fit TRBD2. With 3 bases clipped from V and 5 bases from J, the junction kept 6 bases outside the gene matches. Germline V gives CDR1 SEHNR, CDR2 FQNEAQ (reference sequence). There are 15 residues in the CDR3. CDR3 bases: TGTGCCAGCAGCTTCCGCGGGGGGGCTAAAGATACGCAGTATTTT. The encoded protein is CASSFRGGAKDTQYF.

The genes are TRBV7-9 and TRBJ2-5; 7 bases match TRBD2. This CDR3 contains 16 residues. J gave up 5 bases and V 1 base, and 10 bases lay outside the gene matches. The germline gives CDR1 SEHNR, CDR2 FQNEAQ (reference sequence). The DNA of the CDR3 is TGTGCCAGCAGCTTAGTGGGGCTAGCGGTGGGGGAGACCCAGTACTTC. Protein product: CASSLVGLAVGETQYF.

The chain is built from TRBV7-9 and TRBJ2-5, with 7 bases that match TRBD2. V gave up 2 bases and J gave up 1 base; unmatched junction bases: 4. The germline V gene encodes CDR1 SEHNR and CDR2 FQNEAQ (reference sequence). This CDR3 has 15 residues. The CDR3 nucleotides read TGTGCCAGCAGCTTAACCTTAGCGGGCCAAGAGACCCAGTACTTC. Translation: CASSLTLAGQETQYF. Complete variable domain (other parts from reference TRBV7-9 and TRBJ2-5): DTGVSQNPRHKITKRGQNVTFRCDPISEHNRLYWYRQTLGQGPEFLTYFQNEAQLEKSRLLSDRFSAERPKGSFSTLEIQRTEQGDSAMYLCASSLTLAGQETQYFGPGTRLLVL.

The rearrangement links TRBV18 to TRBJ2-7; the D gene could be TRBD1 or TRBD2 (5 bases each). Trimming shortened V by 6 bases and J by 3 bases, and 18 bases separated the two germline ends. The CDR3 loop spans 15 amino acids. The germline CDR1 and CDR2 sequences are KGHSH and LQKENI. In DNA, the CDR3 is TGTGCCAGCTCGTCCGGGACGGGGCCTTTCTACGAGCAGTACTTC. Residues: CASSSGTGPFYEQYF.

V gene TRBV24-1 combines with J gene TRBJ2-3, with 10 bases identical to TRBD2. The V segment lost 3 bases and the J segment 4 bases; nucleotides outside the gene matches: 6. Germline V gene sequence: CDR1 KGHDR, CDR2 SFDVKD. The CDR3 runs 16 residues. The chain's CDR3 is CATSDPLAGMADTQYF. The CDR3 DNA is TGTGCCACCAGTGATCCACTAGCGGGGATGGCAGATACGCAGTATTTT.

This clone was counted a single time. The rearrangement joins TRBV2 to TRBJ2-7; 8 nucleotides agree with TRBD2. Germline V gives CDR1 SNHLY, CDR2 FYNNEI. The CDR3 runs 12 residues. Losses at the gene ends were 10 bases for V and 8 bases for J; bases not matched to a gene: 10. The CDR3 spells CATRGGGFKQYF. CDR3 in DNA: TGTGCCACTCGGGGGGGAGGTTTCAAGCAGTACTTC.

J is TRBJ1-2 and V is TRBV7-2; tentatively, D is TRBD1 (5 bases). The CDR3 sequence is 15 residues long. V shed 3 bases and J shed 6 bases, with 17 bases lying between them. Germline V gene data show CDR1 as SGHTA and CDR2 as FQGNSA. CDR3 residues: CASSFPTDRADGYTF. In DNA, the CDR3 is TGTGCCAGCAGCTTCCCCACCGACAGAGCTGATGGCTACACCTTC. The variable domain in full, completed from reference TRBV7-2 and TRBJ1-2, reads GAGVSQSPSNKVTEKGKDVELRCDPISGHTALYWYRQSLGQGLEFLIYFQGNSAPDKSGLPSDRFSAERTGGSVSTLTIQRTQQEDSAVYLCASSFPTDRADGYTFGSGTRLTVV.

A single count supports this clone. The rearrangement uses TRBV13 and TRBJ2-7; 9 bases agree with TRBD2. Germline trimming cut 4 bases from V and 3 bases from J; bases unmatched to any gene: 22. CDR3 length: 20 residues. CDR1 is PRHDT and CDR2 is FYEKMQ in the germline V gene (reference sequence). The CDR3 coding sequence is TGTGCCAGCAGCTCGGAGACGCCCCTCGCGGGCGGGGGGGATGACTACGAGCAGTACTTC. As protein: CASSSETPLAGGGDDYEQYF.

This clone was seen only a few times. The rearrangement uses TRBV11-2 and TRBJ1-3; D is perhaps TRBD1 (6 bases). The CDR3 is 14 residues long. Germline CDR1 SGHAT, CDR2 FQNNGV. The germline V and J ends were trimmed by 5 bases and 0 bases, with 8 bases remaining between them. The DNA of the CDR3 is TGTGCCAGCAGCCGGACAGTCTCTGGAAACACCATATATTTT. It encodes CASSRTVSGNTIYF.

The CDR3 here is CASSPGLAGTFSYEQYF. The CDR3, as DNA: TGCGCCAGCAGCCCGGGACTAGCGGGGACCTTCTCCTACGAGCAGTACTTC. This chain uses TRBV10-1 with TRBJ2-7, with 13 bases matching TRBD2. V lost 6 bases, J lost 0 bases, and 8 bases stayed unmatched. The CDR3 contains 17 residues. CDR1 is WNHNN, CDR2 SYGVQD, per germline (reference sequence).

This clone has just one count. The chain joins TRBV5-1 to TRBJ1-6; 8 nucleotides agree with TRBD1. Germline loops: CDR1 SGHRS, CDR2 YFSETQ. The V segment lost 4 bases and the J segment 6 bases; nucleotides outside the gene matches: 3. CDR3 size: 14 residues. The CDR3 loop reads CASSIGQGNSPLHF. The CDR3 nucleotides are TGCGCCAGCAGCATCGGACAGGGTAATTCACCCCTCCACTTT.

The V call is TRBV6-5, the J call TRBJ2-1; 8 bases line up with TRBD2. The J segment lost 3 bases and the V segment lost 5 bases, leaving 6 bases of the junction unmatched. Germline V CDR1 and CDR2: MNHEY, SVGAGI. This CDR3 comprises 15 residues. The CDR3 region is CASSPSGSLYNEQFF. The CDR3 DNA is TGTGCCAGCAGTCCCAGCGGGAGCCTCTACAATGAGCAGTTCTTC.

This clone was detected only a few times. This chain links TRBV19 with TRBJ1-1; possibly TRBD1 for D (6 bases). The germline V gene has CDR1 LNHDA and CDR2 SQIVND (reference sequence). The CDR3 contains 12 residues. The V gene lost 9 bases and the J gene lost 1 base, with 9 bases spanning the gap. The chain's CDR3 is CASLRGNTEAFF. In DNA form, the CDR3 reads TGTGCCAGCCTCAGGGGGAACACTGAAGCTTTCTTT. The whole variable domain, remainder taken from reference TRBV19 and TRBJ1-1, is DGGITQSPKYLFRKEGQNVTLSCEQNLNHDAMYWYRQDPGQGLRLIYYSQIVNDFQKGDIAEGYSVSREKKESFPLTVTSAQKNPTAFYLCASLRGNTEAFFGQGTRLTVV.

This chain uses TRBV7-2 with TRBJ2-5, with D tentatively TRBD2 (5 bases). The CDR3 sequence is 13 residues long. Germline CDR1 and CDR2: SGHTA and FQGNSA. V lost 8 bases and J 0 bases, leaving 10 bases between the germline ends. CDR3 loop: CASSGEYQETQYF. The CDR3, as DNA: TGTGCCAGCTCCGGGGAGTACCAAGAGACCCAGTACTTC.

About this clone itself: A read error may account for a junction end that differs from germline. The V and J genes are TRBV4-1 and TRBJ1-5; D remains ambiguous. CDR3 size: 15 residues. Germline V CDR1 and CDR2: MGHRA, YSYEKL. CDR3 sequence reads: CASSQGSSEDQPQHF. Here the CDR3 DNA reads TGCGCCAGCAGTCAAGGTTCGTCAGAGGATCAGCCCCAGCATTTT.

This clone came up once. This rearrangement joins TRBV28 to TRBJ2-3, with D unclear. This CDR3 spans 13 amino acids. The V gene's germline CDR1 is MDHEN and CDR2 SYDVKM. V was clipped by 9 bases and J by 1 base, with 11 bases between them. DNA for the CDR3: TGTGCCAGTCGTAGTTTGGGCACAGATACGCAGTATTTT. This encodes CASRSLGTDTQYF. Using reference TRBV28 and TRBJ2-3 for the parts outside the CDR3, the full variable domain is DVKVTQSSRYLVKRTGEKVFLECVQDMDHENMFWYRQDPGLGLRLIYFSYDVKMKEKGDIPEGYSVSREKKERFSLILESASTNQTSMYLCASRSLGTDTQYFGPGTRLTVL.

The chain has TRBV7-9 and TRBJ1-1; TRBD1 aligns across 8 bases. Losses at the gene ends were 5 bases for V and 2 bases for J; bases not matched to a gene: 4. The germline V gene has CDR1 SEHNR and CDR2 FQNEAQ (reference sequence). CDR3 size: 14 residues. CDR3 region: CASSRDRGNTEAFF. CDR3 DNA sequence: TGTGCCAGCAGCAGAGACAGGGGAAACACTGAAGCTTTCTTT.

The chain has TRBV6-6 and TRBJ1-5, with D uncertain. Trimming left V 4 bases short and J 7 bases short, with 20 bases between. This CDR3 spans 16 amino acids. Per germline, CDR1 MNHNY and CDR2 SVGAGI (reference sequence). The CDR3 spells CASSFRAKRTDQPQHF. The CDR3 DNA reads as TGTGCCAGCAGTTTCCGCGCAAAGAGGACGGACCAGCCCCAGCATTTT.

This clone showed up just a few times. The J gene is TRBJ2-7, the V gene TRBV19, with 7 nucleotides matching TRBD1. Germline CDR1 reads LNHDA; CDR2 reads SQIVND (reference sequence). The ends lost 3 bases at V and 6 bases at J; junction bases unmatched: 2. The CDR3 length is 12 residues. Here the CDR3 DNA reads TGTGCCAGTAGTATCACAGGGGTCGAGCAGTACTTC. Encoded protein: CASSITGVEQYF. Complete variable domain (other parts from reference TRBV19 and TRBJ2-7): DGGITQSPKYLFRKEGQNVTLSCEQNLNHDAMYWYRQDPGQGLRLIYYSQIVNDFQKGDIAEGYSVSREKKESFPLTVTSAQKNPTAFYLCASSITGVEQYFGPGTRLTVT.

This chain connects TRBV6-5 to TRBJ1-6; D is undetermined. The V and J ends lost 0 bases and 0 bases respectively, with 6 bases between them. In germline, CDR1 is MNHEY, CDR2 SVGAGI. The CDR3 has 16 residues. CDR3 region: CASSYSSVSYNSPLHF. Written as DNA, the CDR3 is TGTGCCAGCAGTTACTCGTCGGTCTCCTATAATTCACCCCTCCACTTT.

As to this clone: The sample contains more than one DNA sequence encoding this CDR3. V is TRBV28 and J is TRBJ2-7; 7 bases are a match to TRBD1. CDR3 length: 15 amino acids. V lost 2 bases and J lost 5; bases outside the gene matches: 9. In germline, CDR1 is MDHEN, CDR2 SYDVKM. The CDR3 bases are TGTGCCAGCAGTTTAAGGGGGCTAGCAAGGCACGAGCAGTACTTC. Translating it yields CASSLRGLARHEQYF.